The table lists the clone carrying this TCR beta chain with a count of one. Germline lookup yields CDR1 SGHTA and CDR2 FQGNSA. V lost 5 bases, J lost 0 bases, and 6 bases stayed unmatched. This CDR3 has 15 residues. In the source study's methods: Amplifying reference gene primers gave estimates of nucleated cell counts. Repertoires were generated with immunoSEQ multiplex PCR, while TCRdb's copy carries only in-frame clones and drops some. The D gene and trimming were derived from the DNA, and the V and J assignments and clone size from that table. The table includes some 270,000 clones, 65% to 85% detected once. Enrollees, about 18 to 89 years old, lived in 25 or so US areas. These data come from a study of blood T cell repertoires in COVID-19. Study-wide background: From T cells, B-cell-depleted T cells, or PBMCs came the material, which was cDNA or gDNA.

The genes are TRBV7-2 and TRBJ2-7; TRBD1 matches at 8 bases. Sequencing was performed on PBMCs or T cells enriched from blood (not recorded which). The TCR sequence derives from a man aged 45 to 65 who had recovered from COVID-19. DNA of the CDR3: TGTGCCAGCAGCGCGACAGGGGTGAGCTCCTACGAGCAGTACTTC. Translated: CASSATGVSSYEQYF.